These T cell receptor beta chains were read from a single sample in a study of HIV-infected patients and healthy controls. TCRdb itself ran the 5' RACE reads through MiXCR, one entry per CDR3 protein. The repertoire holds about 4,400 distinct CDR3 sequences, with roughly 8.3% as singletons. Sequenced material: blood, taken before antiretroviral therapy. The source is an adult with HIV infection. The conserved cysteine and the conserved F or W are not part of the CDR3 here.

J	V	CDR3
TRBJ1-1	TRBV27	ASSAGQLNTEAF
TRBJ2-7	TRBV20-1	SARLAGGSPYEQY
TRBJ1-1	TRBV28	ASSPTGTGVTEAF
TRBJ2-5	TRBV12-3/TRBV12-4	ASSLEEGTSETQY
TRBJ2-3	TRBV7-2	ASSLLGGSSTDTQY
TRBJ1-2	TRBV9	ASSEGGRANYGYT
TRBJ1-1	TRBV7-9	ASSFGGGNTEAF
TRBJ1-2	TRBV28	ASSFNMGSHSYGYT
TRBJ1-1	TRBV12-3/TRBV12-4	ASSQHARNTEAF
TRBJ2-3	TRBV12-3/TRBV12-4	ASSFFGPDTQY
TRBJ2-1	TRBV7-3	ASSLEGSLVGEQF
TRBJ1-1	TRBV2	ASSEEGTGGAETEAF
TRBJ2-1	TRBV15	ATSREKRTDNEQF
TRBJ1-5	TRBV19	ASTGTGDQPQH
TRBJ1-1	TRBV13	ASGGDSNTEAF
TRBJ1-1	TRBV28	ASTSGQGGTEAF
TRBJ2-2	TRBV7-6	ASSLPPAGELF
TRBJ1-4	TRBV28	ASSSRRGVLF
TRBJ2-6	TRBV4-1	ASSSAGGAGANVLT
TRBJ2-3	TRBV18	ASSPPSGSTDTQY
TRBJ1-5	TRBV28	ASSKDRDRLRHQPQH
TRBJ2-5	TRBV5-1	ASSPVPGGQETQY
TRBJ2-5	TRBV20-1	SARRGEETQY
TRBJ1-4	TRBV6-1	ASKRGLEEKLF
TRBJ2-3	TRBV20-1	SANWAPTDTQY
TRBJ2-7	TRBV28	ASSFSLGGQVTDYEQY
TRBJ2-1	TRBV6-4	ASSVLAGTHNEQF
TRBJ2-5	TRBV29-1	SVEEAETQY
TRBJ2-7	TRBV20-1	SADRDSSDEQY
TRBJ2-3	TRBV13	ASSPPWLAGDADTQY
TRBJ2-5	TRBV5-4	ASSLKGDGKETQY
TRBJ2-7	TRBV5-5	ASSPGGSYEQY
TRBJ2-3	TRBV29-1	SVFLADTQY
TRBJ2-7	TRBV7-8	ASSPSGVEQY
TRBJ2-1	TRBV5-1	ASSFSNSGTAHNEQF
TRBJ2-1	TRBV9	ASSPLGGPHNEQF
TRBJ2-1	TRBV6-5	ASSRTSGSRNEQF
TRBJ2-1	TRBV29-1	SVPSGAAEQF